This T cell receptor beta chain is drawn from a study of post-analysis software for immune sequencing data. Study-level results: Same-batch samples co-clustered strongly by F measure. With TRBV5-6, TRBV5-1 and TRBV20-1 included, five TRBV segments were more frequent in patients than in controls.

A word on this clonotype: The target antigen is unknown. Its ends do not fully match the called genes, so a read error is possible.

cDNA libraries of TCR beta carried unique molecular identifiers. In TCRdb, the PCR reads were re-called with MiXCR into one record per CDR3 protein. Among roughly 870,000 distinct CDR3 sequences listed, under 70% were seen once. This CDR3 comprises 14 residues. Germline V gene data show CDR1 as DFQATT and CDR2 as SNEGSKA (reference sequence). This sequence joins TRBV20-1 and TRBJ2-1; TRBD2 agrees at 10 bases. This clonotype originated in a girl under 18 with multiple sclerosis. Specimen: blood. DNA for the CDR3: TGCAATGCTCAAACTAGCGGGACCTACAATGAGCAGTTCTTC. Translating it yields CNAQTSGTYNEQFF.